This TCR beta chain is from a study of control samples from healthy donors and cancer patients. Some clones are missing from TCRdb's copy, which holds only in-frame ones; the method was immunoSEQ multiplex PCR. The data contain approximately 93,000 clones, roughly 91% of them singletons. Germline lookup yields CDR1 LNHNV and CDR2 YYDKDF (reference sequence). J was trimmed by 1 base and V by 4 bases; bases with no gene match: 4. The CDR3 extends over 15 amino acids. The clonotype originates from a woman in her forties or fifties with colorectal cancer. The chain uses TRBV15 and TRBJ2-5, with 9 bases lining up with TRBD1. The specimen sequenced was PBMCs. The CDR3 coding sequence is TGTGCCACCAGCACGGGACAGGGAAGCCAAGAGACCCAGTACTTC. Translation: CATSTGQGSQETQYF.